What follows are 7 T cell receptor beta chains derived from one specimen sequenced in a study of blood T cell repertoires in COVID-19. Only in-frame clones appear in the TCRdb table, and some are missing; sequencing was by immunoSEQ multiplex PCR. The sample records roughly 430,000 clones, nearly 90% being singletons. Sequencing used PBMCs or T cells enriched from blood (not recorded which). The receptors shown here come from a middle-aged woman with acute COVID-19.

This chain links TRBV11-2 with TRBJ2-2; 13 nucleotides agree with TRBD2. This CDR3 contains 17 residues. V gave up 4 bases and J gave up 3 bases; unmatched junction bases: 5. The germline gives CDR1 SGHAT, CDR2 FQNNGV. CDR3 region: CASSSRGTSGDTGELFF. The CDR3 bases are TGTGCCAGCAGCTCCAGGGGGACTAGCGGGGACACCGGGGAGCTGTTTTTT.

The table lists this clone with a few counts. This rearrangement joins TRBV12-3 or TRBV12-4 to TRBJ1-5; TRBD1 is a possible D gene (5 bases). The V end was cut by 6 bases, the J end by 3 bases, with 9 bases between. The length of the CDR3 is 13 residues. The CDR3 DNA follows: TGTGCCAGCAGCCGCAGGGACAATCAGCCCCAGCATTTT. Translation gives CASSRRDNQPQHF.

This sequence joins TRBV30 and TRBJ1-2; D is unresolved. V shed 1 base and J shed 8 bases, with 14 bases lying between them. The CDR3 length is 13 residues. Germline CDR1 and CDR2: GTSNPN and SVGIG (reference sequence). Written as DNA, the CDR3 is TGTGCCTGGAGTGAAACGGGAGAGGAGGGCTACACCTTC. Amino acid sequence: CAWSETGEEGYTF.

The chain carries TRBV5-6 and TRBJ2-7; D remains ambiguous. With 4 bases removed from V and 4 bases from J, the gap between germline ends came to 18 bases. Germline V gives CDR1 SGHDT, CDR2 YYEEEE. The CDR3 is 15 amino acids. In nucleotides, the CDR3 is TGTGCCAGCAGCCTGACGGTCGACCCCGGGTACGAGCAGTACTTC. Its protein product is CASSLTVDPGYEQYF.

V gene TRBV5-4 combines with J gene TRBJ1-1; the D gene is possibly TRBD1 (5 bases). The CDR3 totals 13 residues. In germline, CDR1 is SGHNT, CDR2 YYREEE (reference sequence). Trimming took 2 bases from V and 5 from J, leaving 10 bases between them. The CDR3 spells CASSFRGRTEAFF. CDR3 bases: TGTGCCAGCAGCTTCCGGGGGAGGACTGAAGCTTTCTTT.

This clone was seen a handful of times. The genes are TRBV19 and TRBJ2-3; tentative D call: TRBD1 (6 bases). There are 14 residues in the CDR3. V lost 3 bases, J lost 1 base, and 8 bases lay in between. Germline loops: CDR1 LNHDA, CDR2 SQIVND (reference sequence). Written as DNA, the CDR3 is TGTGCCAGTAGTATCGGACAGCGCACAGATACGCAGTATTTT. Translation: CASSIGQRTDTQYF.

The chain has TRBV6-5 and TRBJ1-6; 8 bases fit TRBD1. V was clipped by 10 bases and J by 9 bases; unmatched bases: 11. This CDR3 contains 14 residues. CDR1 MNHEY and CDR2 SVGAGI come from the germline V gene. The CDR3 nucleotides read TGTGCCACTCAAGACAGGGGAGGAATTTCACCCCTCCACTTT. Residues: CATQDRGGISPLHF.